This TCR beta chain was captured in a study of T cell responses to AZD1222 COVID-19 vaccine. Study conclusions and caveats: A mostly white British donor set with more females was recruited, and clonal diversity was possibly underestimated. Nearly half of spike-specific TCRs reportedly go after variant regions that carry no mutations. No day 14 peak samples; only post-peak repertoires were characterized.

Generated by immunoSEQ multiplex PCR, the TCRdb table keeps only in-frame clones and is missing some. In the table there are some 180,000 clones, roughly nine tenths of which are singletons. Trimming cost V 5 bases and J 6 bases, with 15 bases left between them. Germline V gives CDR1 SGHTA, CDR2 FQGTGA. This CDR3 has 14 residues. Notes on this clone: The antigen is not known.

Sequencing was performed on peripheral blood, taken 28 days after the second AZD1222 dose. The chain recombines TRBV7-3 with TRBJ2-3; D may be TRBD1 or TRBD2 (5 bases each). The sequence derives from an adult who received the AZD1222 COVID-19 vaccine. Written as DNA, the CDR3 is TGTGCCAGCAGCCCGGGACGAGGGCTGGATACGCAGTATTTT. As protein: CASSPGRGLDTQYF.